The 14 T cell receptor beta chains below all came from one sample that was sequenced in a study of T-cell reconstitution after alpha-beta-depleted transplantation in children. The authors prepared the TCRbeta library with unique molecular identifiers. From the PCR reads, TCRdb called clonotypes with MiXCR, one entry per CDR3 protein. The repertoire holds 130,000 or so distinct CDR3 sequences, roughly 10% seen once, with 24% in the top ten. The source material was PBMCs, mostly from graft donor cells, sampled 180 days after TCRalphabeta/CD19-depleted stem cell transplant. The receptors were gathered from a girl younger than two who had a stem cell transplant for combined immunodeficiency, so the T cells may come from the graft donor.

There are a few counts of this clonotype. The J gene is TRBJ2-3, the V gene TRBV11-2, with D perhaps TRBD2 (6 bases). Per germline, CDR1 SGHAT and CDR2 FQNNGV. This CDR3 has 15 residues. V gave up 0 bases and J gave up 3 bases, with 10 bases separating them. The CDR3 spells CASSLERGRTDTQYF. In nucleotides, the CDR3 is TGTGCCAGCAGCTTAGAGCGGGGCCGGACAGATACGCAGTATTTT.

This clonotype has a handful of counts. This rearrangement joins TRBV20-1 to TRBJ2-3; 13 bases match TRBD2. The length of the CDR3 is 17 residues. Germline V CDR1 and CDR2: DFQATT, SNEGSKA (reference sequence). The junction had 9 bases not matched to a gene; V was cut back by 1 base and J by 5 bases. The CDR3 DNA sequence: TGCAGTGCTAGAGTACTAGCGGGAGGGCCAATGGAAGATACGCAGTATTTT. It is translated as CSARVLAGGPMEDTQYF.

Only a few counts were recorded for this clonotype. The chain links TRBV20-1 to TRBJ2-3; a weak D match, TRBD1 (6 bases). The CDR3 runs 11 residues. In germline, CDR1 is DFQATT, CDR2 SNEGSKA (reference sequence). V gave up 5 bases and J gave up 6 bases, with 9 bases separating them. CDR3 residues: CSAGDIDTQYF. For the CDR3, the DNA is TGCAGTGCTGGGGACATCGATACGCAGTATTTT.

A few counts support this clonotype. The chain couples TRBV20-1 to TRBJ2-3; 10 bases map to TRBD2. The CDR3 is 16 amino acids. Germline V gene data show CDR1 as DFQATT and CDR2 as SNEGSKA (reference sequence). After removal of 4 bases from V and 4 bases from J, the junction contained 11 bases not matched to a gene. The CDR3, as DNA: TGCAGTGCTAACCGGGGGCTAGCGGGAGCTTCAGATACGCAGTATTTT. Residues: CSANRGLAGASDTQYF.

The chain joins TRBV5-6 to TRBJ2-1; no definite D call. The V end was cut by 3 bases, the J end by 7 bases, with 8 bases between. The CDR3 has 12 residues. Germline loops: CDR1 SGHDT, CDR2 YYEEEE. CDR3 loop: CASSWLANEQFF. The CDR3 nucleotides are TGTGCCAGCAGCTGGTTAGCAAATGAGCAGTTCTTC. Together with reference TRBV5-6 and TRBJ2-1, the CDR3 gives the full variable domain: DAGVTQSPTHLIKTRGQQVTLRCSPKSGHDTVSWYQQALGQGPQFIFQYYEEEERQRGNFPDRFSGHQFPNYSSELNVNALLLGDSALYLCASSWLANEQFFGPGTRLTVL.

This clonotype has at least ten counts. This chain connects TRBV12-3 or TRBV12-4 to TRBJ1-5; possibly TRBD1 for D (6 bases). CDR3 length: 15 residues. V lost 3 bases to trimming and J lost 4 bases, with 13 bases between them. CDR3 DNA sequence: TGTGCCAGCAGTTTCCAACAGGGAGGGAATCAGCCCCAGCATTTT. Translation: CASSFQQGGNQPQHF.

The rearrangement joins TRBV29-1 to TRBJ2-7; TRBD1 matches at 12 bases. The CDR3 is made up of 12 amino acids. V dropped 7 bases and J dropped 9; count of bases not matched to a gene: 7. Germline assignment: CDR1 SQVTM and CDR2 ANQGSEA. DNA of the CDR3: TGCAGCGCCGGGGACAGGGGGCGCGGGCAGTACTTC. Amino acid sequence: CSAGDRGRGQYF.

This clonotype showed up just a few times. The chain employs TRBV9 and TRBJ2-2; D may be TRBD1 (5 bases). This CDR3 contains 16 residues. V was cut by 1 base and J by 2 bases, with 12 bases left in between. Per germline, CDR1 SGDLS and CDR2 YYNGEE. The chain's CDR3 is CASSVRWQGNTGELFF. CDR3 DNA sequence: TGTGCCAGCAGCGTAAGGTGGCAGGGAAACACCGGGGAGCTGTTTTTT.

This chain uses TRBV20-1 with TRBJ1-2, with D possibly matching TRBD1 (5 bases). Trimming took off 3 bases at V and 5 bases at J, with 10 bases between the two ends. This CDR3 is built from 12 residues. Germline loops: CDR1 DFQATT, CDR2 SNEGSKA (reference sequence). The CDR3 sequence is CSASTGLYGYTF. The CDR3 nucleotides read TGCAGTGCTAGTACGGGACTTTATGGCTACACCTTC.

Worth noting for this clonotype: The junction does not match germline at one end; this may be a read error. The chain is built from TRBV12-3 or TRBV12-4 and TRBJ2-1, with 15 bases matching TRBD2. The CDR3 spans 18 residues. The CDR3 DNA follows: TGTACCAGCAGTATCGGACTAGCGGGGGGGACCCTATACAATGAGCAGTTCTTC. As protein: CTSSIGLAGGTLYNEQFF.

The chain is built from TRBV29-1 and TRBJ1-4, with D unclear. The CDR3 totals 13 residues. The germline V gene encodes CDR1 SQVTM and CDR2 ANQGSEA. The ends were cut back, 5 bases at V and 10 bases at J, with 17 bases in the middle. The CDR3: CSVQSGGGGKLFF. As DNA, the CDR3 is TGCAGCGTTCAGTCAGGAGGAGGAGGAAAACTGTTTTTT.

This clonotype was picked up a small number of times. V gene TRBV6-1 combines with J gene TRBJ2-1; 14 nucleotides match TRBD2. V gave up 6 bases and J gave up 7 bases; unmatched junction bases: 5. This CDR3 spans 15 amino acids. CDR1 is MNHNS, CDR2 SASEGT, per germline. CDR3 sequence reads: CASSLRLAGGNEQFF. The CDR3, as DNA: TGTGCCAGCAGCCTGCGACTAGCGGGAGGGAATGAGCAGTTCTTC.

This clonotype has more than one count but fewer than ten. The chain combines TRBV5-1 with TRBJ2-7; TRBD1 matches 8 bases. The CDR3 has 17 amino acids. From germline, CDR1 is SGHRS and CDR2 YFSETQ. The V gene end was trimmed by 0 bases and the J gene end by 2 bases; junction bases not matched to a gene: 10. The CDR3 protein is CASSLEPPDRGAYEQYF. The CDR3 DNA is TGCGCCAGCAGCTTGGAGCCGCCAGACAGGGGAGCCTACGAGCAGTACTTC.

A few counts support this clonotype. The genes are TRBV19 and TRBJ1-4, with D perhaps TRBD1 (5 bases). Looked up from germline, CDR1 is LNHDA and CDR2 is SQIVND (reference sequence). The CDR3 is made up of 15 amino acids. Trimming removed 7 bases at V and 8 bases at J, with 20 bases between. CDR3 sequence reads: CASTGTNRLKEKLFF. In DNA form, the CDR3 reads TGTGCCAGTACGGGGACCAACCGGCTGAAAGAAAAACTGTTTTTT.